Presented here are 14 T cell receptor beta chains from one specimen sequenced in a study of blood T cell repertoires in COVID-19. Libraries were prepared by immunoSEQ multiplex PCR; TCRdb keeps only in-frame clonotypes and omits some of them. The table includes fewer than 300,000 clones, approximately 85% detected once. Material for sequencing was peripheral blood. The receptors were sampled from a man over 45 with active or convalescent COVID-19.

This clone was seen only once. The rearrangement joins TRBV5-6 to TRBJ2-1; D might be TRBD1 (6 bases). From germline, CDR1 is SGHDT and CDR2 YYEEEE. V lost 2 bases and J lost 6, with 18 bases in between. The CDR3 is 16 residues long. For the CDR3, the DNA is TGTGCCAGCAGCTTAGTTCTCACAGGGAACCTCAATGAGCAGTTCTTC. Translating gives CASSLVLTGNLNEQFF.

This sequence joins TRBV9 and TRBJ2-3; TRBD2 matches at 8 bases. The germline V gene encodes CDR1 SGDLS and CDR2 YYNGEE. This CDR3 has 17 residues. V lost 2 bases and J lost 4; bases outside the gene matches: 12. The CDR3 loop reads CASSVRGGAGVADTQYF. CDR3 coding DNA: TGTGCCAGCAGCGTGAGGGGCGGAGCGGGAGTGGCAGATACGCAGTATTTT. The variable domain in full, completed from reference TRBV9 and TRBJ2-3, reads DSGVTQTPKHLITATGQRVTLRCSPRSGDLSVYWYQQSLDQGLQFLIQYYNGEERAKGNILERFSAQQFPDLHSELNLSSLELGDSALYFCASSVRGGAGVADTQYFGPGTRLTVL.

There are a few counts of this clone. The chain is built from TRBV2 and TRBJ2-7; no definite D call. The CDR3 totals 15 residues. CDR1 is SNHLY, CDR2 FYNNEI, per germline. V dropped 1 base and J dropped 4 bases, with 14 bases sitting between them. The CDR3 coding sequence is TGTGCCAGCAGTGAAGATCCGAGGAAGTATTACGAGCAGTACTTC. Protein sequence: CASSEDPRKYYEQYF.

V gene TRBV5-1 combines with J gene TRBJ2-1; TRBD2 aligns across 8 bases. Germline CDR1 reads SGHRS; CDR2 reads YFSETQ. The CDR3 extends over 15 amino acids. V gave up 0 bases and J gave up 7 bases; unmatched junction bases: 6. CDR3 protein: CASSLDPGGQNEQFF. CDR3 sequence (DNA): TGCGCCAGCAGCTTGGATCCGGGAGGGCAGAATGAGCAGTTCTTC.

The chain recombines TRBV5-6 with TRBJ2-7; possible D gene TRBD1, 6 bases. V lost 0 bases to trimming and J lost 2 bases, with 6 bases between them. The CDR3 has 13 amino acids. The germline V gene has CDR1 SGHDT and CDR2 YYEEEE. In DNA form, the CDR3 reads TGTGCCAGCAGCTTGGACAGGGCCTACGAGCAGTACTTC. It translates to CASSLDRAYEQYF.

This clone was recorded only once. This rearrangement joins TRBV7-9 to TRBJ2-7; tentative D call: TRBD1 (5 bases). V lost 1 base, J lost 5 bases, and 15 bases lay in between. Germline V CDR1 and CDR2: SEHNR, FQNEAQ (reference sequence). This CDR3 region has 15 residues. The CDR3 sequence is CASSLEWGRVNEQYF. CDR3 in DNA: TGTGCCAGCAGCTTAGAGTGGGGCAGGGTGAACGAGCAGTACTTC. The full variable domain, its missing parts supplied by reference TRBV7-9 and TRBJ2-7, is DTGVSQNPRHKITKRGQNVTFRCDPISEHNRLYWYRQTLGQGPEFLTYFQNEAQLEKSRLLSDRFSAERPKGSFSTLEIQRTEQGDSAMYLCASSLEWGRVNEQYFGPGTRLTVT.

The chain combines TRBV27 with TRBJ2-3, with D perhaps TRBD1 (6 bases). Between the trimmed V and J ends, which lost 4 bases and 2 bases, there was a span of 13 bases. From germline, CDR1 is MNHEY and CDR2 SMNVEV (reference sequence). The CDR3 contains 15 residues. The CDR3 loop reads CASSSLLGATDTQYF. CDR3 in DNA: TGTGCCAGCAGTTCCCTCCTGGGGGCCACAGATACGCAGTATTTT.

The CDR3 DNA reads TGTGCCAGCAGCGCCGGACAGGTACCAACCGGGGAGCTGTTTTTT. It codes for CASSAGQVPTGELFF. The chain combines TRBV9 with TRBJ2-2; TRBD1 agrees at 7 bases. This CDR3 contains 15 residues. Germline-derived CDR1 and CDR2 are SGDLS and YYNGEE. V lost 3 bases and J lost 5; bases outside the gene matches: 7.

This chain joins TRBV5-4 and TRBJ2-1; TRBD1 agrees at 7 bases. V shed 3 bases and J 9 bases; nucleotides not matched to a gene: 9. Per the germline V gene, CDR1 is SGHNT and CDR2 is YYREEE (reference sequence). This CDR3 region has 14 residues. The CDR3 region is CASSSETGIGEQFF. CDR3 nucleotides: TGTGCCAGCAGCTCCGAGACAGGGATAGGTGAGCAGTTCTTC.

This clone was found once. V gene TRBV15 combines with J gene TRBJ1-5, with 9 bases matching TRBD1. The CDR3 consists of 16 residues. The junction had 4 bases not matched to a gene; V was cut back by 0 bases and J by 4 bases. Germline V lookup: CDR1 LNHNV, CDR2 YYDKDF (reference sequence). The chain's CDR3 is CATSRDFDRGNQPQHF. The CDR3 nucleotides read TGTGCCACCAGCAGAGATTTTGACAGGGGGAATCAGCCCCAGCATTTT.

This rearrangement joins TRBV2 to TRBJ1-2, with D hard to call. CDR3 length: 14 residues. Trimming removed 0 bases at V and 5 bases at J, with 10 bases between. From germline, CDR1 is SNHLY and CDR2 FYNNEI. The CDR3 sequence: CASSEAWQSYGYTF. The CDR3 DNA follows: TGTGCCAGCAGTGAAGCGTGGCAGTCTTATGGCTACACCTTC.

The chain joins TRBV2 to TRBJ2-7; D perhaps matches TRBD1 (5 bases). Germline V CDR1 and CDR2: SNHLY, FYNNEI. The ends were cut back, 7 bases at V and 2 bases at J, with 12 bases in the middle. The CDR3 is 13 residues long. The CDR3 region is CASTVRDTYEQYF. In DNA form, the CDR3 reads TGTGCCAGCACTGTCAGGGATACCTACGAGCAGTACTTC.

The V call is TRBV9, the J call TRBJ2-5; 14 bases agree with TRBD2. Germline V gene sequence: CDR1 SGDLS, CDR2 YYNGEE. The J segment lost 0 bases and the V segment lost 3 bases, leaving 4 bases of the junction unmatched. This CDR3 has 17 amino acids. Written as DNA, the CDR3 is TGTGCCAGCAGCGAGGGACTAGCGGGAGTCTACCAAGAGACCCAGTACTTC. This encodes CASSEGLAGVYQETQYF.

This CDR3 reads CASSEEGGAEQYF. Here the CDR3 DNA reads TGTGCCAGCAGTGAAGAAGGTGGAGCCGAGCAGTACTTC. The V and J genes are TRBV6-1 and TRBJ2-7; no clear D gene. The CDR3 is 13 amino acids. From germline, CDR1 is MNHNS and CDR2 SASEGT. V was cut by 1 base and J by 6 bases, with 10 bases left in between.